One T cell receptor (beta chain) is described in this entry. Its antigen is unidentified. One end of the junction varies from germline; a read error may be responsible. CDR1 is MDHEN and CDR2 is SYDVKM in the germline V gene. The CDR3 consists of 11 residues. The data belong to a study of T cell repertoires in cytomegalovirus infection. Across the whole study: Recently identified HLA-C-restricted CMV epitopes were used, and well-studied HLA-B-restricted CMV epitopes were used as well. The public TCR beta signatures pointed to both CMV infection and matching HLA type. Overall study findings and caveats: There were HLA-C-restricted CMV-specific TCR beta clonotypes dominating the ex vivo response. Totalled public TCR beta family frequency picked out people who carried CMV plus the relevant HLA.

TCRdb re-called the reads through MiXCR, storing one row per CDR3 protein. The data show about 900,000 distinct CDR3 sequences, about a third seen once. The chain has TRBV28 and TRBJ2-3, with a tentative D call TRBD2 (5 bases). This receptor was identified in a human donor in good health (CMV status not recorded). Some clones in this sample may be carry-over from other donors' samples. The material sequenced was cultured CD8+ T cells from PBMCs, taken from culture after CMV antigen stimulation. CDR3 protein: CASSVGGRYGF. The CDR3 DNA reads as TGTGCCAGCAGTGTCGGCGGGCGCTACGGTTTT.